The source of this T cell receptor (beta chain) is a study of T cell changes during pregnancy in multiple sclerosis. CDR1 and CDR2 from the germline V gene are SQVTM and ANQGSEA. This CDR3 spans 12 amino acids. V lost 6 bases and J 6 bases, leaving 11 bases between the germline ends. Only in-frame clones appear in the TCRdb table, and some are missing; sequencing was by immunoSEQ multiplex PCR. The sample lists roughly 20,000 clones; about 87% were seen once. The receptor comes from a female donor in good health, enrolled as a control in a pregnancy study. The source material was CD8+ T cells from peripheral blood mononuclear cells, sampled in the third trimester of pregnancy. The rearrangement joins TRBV29-1 to TRBJ2-2, with D possibly TRBD1 on 6 matching bases. CDR3 sequence (DNA): TGCAGCGTCCGTTCAGGGGCCGGGGAGCTGTTTTTT. Protein: CSVRSGAGELFF.